This T cell receptor beta chain derives from a study of cytomegalovirus exposure and HLA in healthy donors. Whole-study context: Unique TCRs from HLA-typed donors, roughly 87 million of them, were held in an early data release.

This CDR3 has 15 amino acids. Germline CDR1 reads KGHSH; CDR2 reads LQKENI. With 2 bases clipped from V and 2 bases from J, the junction kept 3 bases outside the gene matches. This PCR relied on a set of 60 Vbeta primers and 13 Jbeta primers. The assay was immunoSEQ multiplex PCR, and TCRdb's table has in-frame clones only and misses some. Its table records more than 45,000 clones. Concerning this clone itself: Its antigen is as yet unknown.

Regarding the study as a whole: A missense DCLRE1C variant was associated with V- and J-gene trimming of TCR beta chains in a later analysis, and an independent cohort replicated the association. It is likely that the observed cluster of highly shared sequence variants was a sequencing artifact. Indistinguishable V segments, including TRBV6-2 and TRBV6-3, were excluded.

This receptor was identified in a male donor in good health and CMV-seronegative. The genes are TRBV18 and TRBJ1-1; TRBD1 aligns across 9 bases. Sequenced sample: PBMCs. The DNA for the CDR3 is TGTGCCAGCTCACCAGCGGGACAGGGCAACACTGAAGCTTTCTTT. Protein: CASSPAGQGNTEAFF.